This entry is about one TCR beta chain. RNA transcripts yielded amplified TCR beta CDR3 regions. TCR CDR3 regions were first amplified by RT-PCR with HTBI primers. Each CDR3 protein gets one entry after TCRdb re-called the multiplex PCR reads with MiXCR. The table has 530,000 or so distinct CDR3 sequences, approximately 44% seen once. J gave up 10 bases and V 5 bases, and 2 bases lay outside the gene matches. Germline CDR1 is SGHVS and CDR2 is FQNEAQ. The CDR3 totals 12 residues. The data were taken from a study of T cells in Graves' hyperthyroidism and ophthalmopathy. The sequence was obtained from a woman aged 18-35 years with Graves' hyperthyroidism. The specimen sequenced was peripheral blood or thyroid tissue (not recorded which). This rearrangement joins TRBV7-8 to TRBJ1-6, with 7 bases lining up with TRBD1. CDR3 in amino acids: CASSPTGSPLHF. The CDR3 nucleotides read TGTGCCAGCAGCCCGACAGGGTCACCCCTCCACTTT.